Below are 27 T cell receptor beta chains sequenced from a single sample in a study of blood T cell repertoires in COVID-19. Assay used: immunoSEQ multiplex PCR; TCRdb lists only in-frame clones, some missing. The sample consists of roughly 250,000 clones, approximately 86% of them appearing once. Sequenced material: PBMCs or T cells enriched from blood (not recorded which). These receptors were taken from a woman aged 50 to 60 who had recovered from COVID-19.

The J gene is TRBJ2-3, the V gene TRBV30, with TRBD1 identical over 7 bases. The CDR3 has 15 amino acids. V shed 5 bases, J shed 2 bases, and the junction held 10 bases outside the gene matches. CDR1 and CDR2 (germline): GTSNPN, SVGIG (reference sequence). CDR3 loop: CAWGATTGTTDTQYF. CDR3 sequence (DNA): TGTGCCTGGGGGGCGACGACAGGGACCACAGATACGCAGTATTTT. The variable domain in full, completed from reference TRBV30 and TRBJ2-3, reads SQTIHQWPATLVQPVGSPLSLECTVEGTSNPNLYWYRQAAGRGLQLLFYSVGIGQISSEVPQNLSASRPQDRQFILSSKKLLLSDSGFYLCAWGATTGTTDTQYFGPGTRLTVL.

The V gene is TRBV18, the J gene TRBJ2-5; TRBD2 agrees at 10 bases. This CDR3 is built from 14 residues. After removal of 6 bases from V and 3 bases from J, the junction contained 4 bases not matched to a gene. The germline CDR1 and CDR2 sequences are KGHSH and LQKENI. The CDR3 coding sequence is TGTGCCAGCTCGGAAGGACTAGCGGAAGAGACCCAGTACTTC. It specifies CASSEGLAEETQYF.

The CDR3 loop is CASSPTSGRVGNEQFF. In DNA, the CDR3 is TGTGCCAGCAGCCCGACTAGCGGGAGGGTGGGGAATGAGCAGTTCTTC. The chain joins TRBV11-1 to TRBJ2-1, with 14 bases identical to TRBD2. J lost 7 bases, V lost 5 bases, and 7 bases had no gene match. The CDR3 totals 16 residues. CDR1 is SGHAT and CDR2 is FQDESV in the germline V gene (reference sequence).

This clone was detected once. The rearrangement links TRBV30 to TRBJ1-2; D gene unclear. Trimming shortened V by 1 base and J by 1 base, and 4 bases separated the two germline ends. The CDR3 spans 12 residues. Germline V gene sequence: CDR1 GTSNPN, CDR2 SVGIG (reference sequence). The CDR3 region is CAWSADNYGYTF. The CDR3 DNA is TGTGCCTGGAGTGCAGATAACTATGGCTACACCTTC.

The rearrangement links TRBV28 to TRBJ1-1, with a possible D match to TRBD1 (6 bases). With 2 bases removed from V and 0 bases from J, the gap between germline ends came to 13 bases. Germline assignment: CDR1 MDHEN and CDR2 SYDVKM. The CDR3 spans 16 residues. CDR3: CASSLMARGLNTEAFF. Here the CDR3 DNA reads TGTGCCAGCAGTTTAATGGCTAGGGGGTTGAACACTGAAGCTTTCTTT.

The chain carries TRBV10-3 and TRBJ2-1, with 9 bases fitting TRBD2. Trimming removed 0 bases from V and 7 bases from J; junction bases left unmatched: 10. Germline lookup yields CDR1 ENHRY and CDR2 SYGVKD. This CDR3 is built from 17 residues. This chain's CDR3 is CAISESLGLARKNEQFF. The CDR3 DNA reads as TGTGCCATCAGTGAGTCGCTCGGACTAGCGCGGAAAAATGAGCAGTTCTTC.

The chain is built from TRBV30 and TRBJ1-5; 7 bases line up with TRBD1. V gave up 3 bases and J gave up 4 bases; unmatched junction bases: 9. From germline, CDR1 is GTSNPN and CDR2 SVGIG (reference sequence). The CDR3 runs 15 residues. The CDR3 spells CAWSALGTANQPQHF. CDR3 DNA: TGTGCCTGGAGCGCGCTTGGGACAGCTAATCAGCCCCAGCATTTT.

This rearrangement joins TRBV2 to TRBJ2-5; D perhaps matches TRBD2 (6 bases). The germline V and J ends were trimmed by 7 bases and 5 bases, with 17 bases remaining between them. Per the germline V gene, CDR1 is SNHLY and CDR2 is FYNNEI. The CDR3 spans 14 residues. CDR3 sequence: CASMRDVVQETQYF. CDR3 bases: TGTGCCAGCATGCGGGACGTCGTGCAGGAGACCCAGTACTTC.

The chain joins TRBV28 to TRBJ1-3; possible D gene TRBD1, 5 bases. The CDR3 runs 16 residues. Between the trimmed V and J ends, which lost 4 bases and 2 bases, there was a span of 15 bases. Germline CDR1 reads MDHEN; CDR2 reads SYDVKM. CDR3: CASSSAPGLAGNTIYF. In DNA form, the CDR3 reads TGTGCCAGCAGTTCCGCCCCAGGGCTTGCTGGAAACACCATATATTTT.

The V call is TRBV19, the J call TRBJ1-5; 7 nucleotides agree with TRBD1. CDR3 length equals 14 residues. The germline gives CDR1 LNHDA, CDR2 SQIVND (reference sequence). V shed 6 bases, J shed 7 bases, and the junction held 9 bases outside the gene matches. CDR3 coding DNA: TGTGCCAGTAGCACGACAGGGACCCACCAGCCCCAGCATTTT. Translating gives CASSTTGTHQPQHF.

The rearrangement uses TRBV11-2 and TRBJ2-7; 9 nucleotides line up with TRBD2. Per the germline V gene, CDR1 is SGHAT and CDR2 is FQNNGV. The CDR3 runs 14 residues. Trimming cost V 7 bases and J 7 bases; bases outside gene matches: 11. CDR3 coding DNA: TGTGCCAGCACCCGACTAGCGGAAGTGAGGGAGCAGTACTTC. This translates into CASTRLAEVREQYF. The variable domain in full, with the rest retrieved from reference TRBV11-2 and TRBJ2-7, is EAGVAQSPRYKIIEKRQSVAFWCNPISGHATLYWYQQILGQGPKLLIQFQNNGVVDDSQLPKDRFSAERLKGVDSTLKIQPAKLEDSAVYLCASTRLAEVREQYFGPGTRLTVT.

This chain joins TRBV4-1 and TRBJ2-1; 8 bases line up with TRBD2. The V gene's germline CDR1 is MGHRA and CDR2 YSYEKL. CDR3 length equals 16 residues. V shed 1 base, J shed 3 bases, and the junction held 5 bases outside the gene matches. The CDR3 region is CASSQVPGRVYNEQFF. CDR3 DNA: TGCGCCAGCAGCCAAGTCCCCGGGAGGGTCTACAATGAGCAGTTCTTC.

V usage is TRBV5-1 and J usage is TRBJ1-1, with D perhaps matching TRBD1 (6 bases). CDR3 length equals 17 residues. Between the trimmed V and J ends, which lost 0 bases and 2 bases, there was a span of 17 bases. The germline CDR1 and CDR2 sequences are SGHRS and YFSETQ. CDR3 bases: TGCGCCAGCAGCTTGGGAAGGGCTACAGGGCAAAACACTGAAGCTTTCTTT. It translates to CASSLGRATGQNTEAFF.

V gene TRBV28 combines with J gene TRBJ1-4; tentatively, D is TRBD1 (5 bases). The CDR3 runs 13 residues. V was pared by 2 bases and J by 10 bases, with 11 bases between. CDR1 is MDHEN and CDR2 is SYDVKM in the germline V gene. The CDR3 sequence: CASSLRDGAKLFF. The CDR3 DNA reads TGTGCCAGCAGTTTAAGGGATGGGGCAAAACTGTTTTTT.

The V gene is TRBV27, the J gene TRBJ2-3, with D tentatively TRBD2 (5 bases). V gave up 3 bases and J gave up 0 bases, with 7 bases separating them. CDR1 MNHEY and CDR2 SMNVEV come from the germline V gene (reference sequence). The CDR3 is 14 amino acids. CDR3 residues: CASSLERSTDTQYF. CDR3 coding DNA: TGTGCCAGCAGTTTGGAGCGGAGCACAGATACGCAGTATTTT.

This rearrangement joins TRBV5-4 to TRBJ1-3; 12 bases fit TRBD1. V was pared by 4 bases and J by 4 bases, with 3 bases of the junction left unmatched. Germline V gene data show CDR1 as SGHNT and CDR2 as YYREEE (reference sequence). The CDR3 is 15 amino acids. The CDR3 DNA follows: TGTGCCAGCAGCCCGGGACAGGGGGCCGGAAACACCATATATTTT. Its translation is CASSPGQGAGNTIYF.

The chain carries TRBV6-4 and TRBJ1-1, with D unclear. In germline, CDR1 is MRHNA, CDR2 SNTAGT. This CDR3 has 13 residues. V lost 8 bases to trimming and J lost 0 bases, with 10 bases between them. In nucleotides, the CDR3 is TGTGCCAGCCGTCGAGAGATGAACACTGAAGCTTTCTTT. Translated, it gives CASRREMNTEAFF.

As DNA, the CDR3 is TGTGCCAGCAGCCCGGGACTAGCGGGAGTAAGCCCCTACGAGCAGTACTTC. Its translation: CASSPGLAGVSPYEQYF. This sequence joins TRBV7-2 and TRBJ2-7, with TRBD2 matching 14 bases. Germline V lookup: CDR1 SGHTA, CDR2 FQGNSA. The V and J ends lost 5 bases and 2 bases, in that order; junction bases with no gene match: 8. The CDR3 runs to 17 residues.

The V call is TRBV30, the J call TRBJ2-1, with 8 bases lining up with TRBD2. This CDR3 is built from 14 residues. Per germline, CDR1 GTSNPN and CDR2 SVGIG (reference sequence). Germline trimming cut 2 bases from V and 6 bases from J; bases unmatched to any gene: 6. The CDR3 loop reads CAWSSGRFRNEQFF. CDR3 bases: TGTGCCTGGAGTAGCGGGAGATTCCGCAATGAGCAGTTCTTC.

V gene TRBV24-1 combines with J gene TRBJ1-1, with D possibly being TRBD1 (5 bases). This CDR3 is built from 14 residues. The germline V gene encodes CDR1 KGHDR and CDR2 SFDVKD. V lost 7 bases, J lost 0 bases, and 11 bases lay in between. CDR3 nucleotide sequence: TGTGCCACCAGGGAGTCAGGGATGAACACTGAAGCTTTCTTT. Its translation: CATRESGMNTEAFF.

This clone was detected only once. The genes are TRBV25-1 and TRBJ1-5, with D tentatively TRBD1 (6 bases). The CDR3 length is 16 residues. Germline CDR1 is MGHDK and CDR2 is SYGVNS. Trimming left V 3 bases short and J 0 bases short, with 12 bases between. The DNA of the CDR3 is TGTGCCAGCAGTGACAGGACAGATCTTAGCAATCAGCCCCAGCATTTT. As protein: CASSDRTDLSNQPQHF.

The chain recombines TRBV29-1 with TRBJ1-1, with D perhaps matching TRBD1 (5 bases). Germline V gene sequence: CDR1 SQVTM, CDR2 ANQGSEA. The V end was cut by 4 bases, the J end by 3 bases, with 12 bases between. This CDR3 has 13 amino acids. CDR3 region: CSVGAWGDTEAFF. The CDR3 DNA sequence: TGCAGCGTTGGAGCTTGGGGGGACACTGAAGCTTTCTTT.

This clone has more than one count but fewer than ten. This rearrangement joins TRBV2 to TRBJ2-7; 7 bases agree with TRBD2. CDR1 SNHLY and CDR2 FYNNEI come from the germline V gene. The J segment lost 2 bases and the V segment lost 6 bases, leaving 10 bases of the junction unmatched. The CDR3 sequence is 15 residues long. The CDR3 sequence is CASSFGASGTYEQYF. CDR3 in DNA: TGTGCCAGCAGCTTCGGGGCTAGCGGCACCTACGAGCAGTACTTC.

This sequence joins TRBV7-9 and TRBJ2-4; D remains ambiguous. V gave up 5 bases and J gave up 2 bases, with 10 bases separating them. CDR3 length equals 14 residues. Germline CDR1 is SEHNR and CDR2 is FQNEAQ (reference sequence). CDR3 sequence (DNA): TGTGCCAGCAGCCCAACGGGTTCCAAAAACATTCAGTACTTC. It translates to CASSPTGSKNIQYF.

The chain employs TRBV3-1 (or the pseudogene TRBV3-2) and TRBJ1-2, with 9 positions matching TRBD1. Germline CDR1 reads LGHDT; CDR2 reads YNNKEL (reference sequence). Trimming cost V 0 bases and J 8 bases; bases outside gene matches: 10. CDR3 length: 16 amino acids. Written as DNA, the CDR3 is TGTGCCAGCAGCCAAGATGTCACGGACAGGGGAGGCGGCTACACCTTC. Its translation: CASSQDVTDRGGGYTF.

The chain couples TRBV4-2 to TRBJ2-1; D gene unclear. Germline values: CDR1 LGHNA, CDR2 YNFKEQ. V lost 0 bases and J 8 bases, leaving 8 bases between the germline ends. The CDR3 contains 13 residues. CDR3 residues: CASSQERRDEQFF. The DNA for the CDR3 is TGTGCCAGCAGCCAAGAGCGGCGAGATGAGCAGTTCTTC.

The chain links TRBV5-1 to TRBJ1-5; 9 positions agree with TRBD1. The CDR3 length is 16 residues. The V segment lost 0 bases and the J segment 4 bases; nucleotides outside the gene matches: 5. Per germline, CDR1 SGHRS and CDR2 YFSETQ. The CDR3 loop is CASSLEGTGSNQPQHF. Written as DNA, the CDR3 is TGCGCCAGCAGCTTGGAAGGGACAGGGAGTAATCAGCCCCAGCATTTT.